This T cell receptor (beta chain) was sequenced for a study of OX40 agonist ivuxolimab in advanced cancers. Whole-study context: The drug used for patients, ivuxolimab, was an agonistic anti-OX40 (CD134) antibody. Every patient in dose escalation had hepatocellular carcinoma, melanoma, renal cell or head and neck cancer. Study-wide points: Low normalized T-cell clonal expansion was additionally recorded for some nonresponders.

The CDR3 consists of 17 residues. Deletions cut 0 bases from V and 0 bases from J, with 15 bases between. From germline, CDR1 is SGHRS and CDR2 YFSETQ. This clone was counted only a few times. Its target is not known. No patient had autoimmune disease or received systemic immunosuppression. The data were produced by immunoSEQ multiplex PCR, yet TCRdb's version contains in-frame clones alone and is incomplete. Altogether some 80,000 clones are present, 80% to 90% being singletons, with the ten largest covering approximately 2%. This receptor was identified in an adult with an advanced solid tumor such as melanoma, head and neck, liver or kidney cancer. The chain employs TRBV5-1 and TRBJ1-1; no clear D gene. Material: CD4+ or CD8+ T cells sorted from blood, obtained in a trial of the OX40 agonist ivuxolimab. CDR3: CASSLVAAKVMNTEAFF. In nucleotides, the CDR3 is TGCGCCAGCAGCTTGGTAGCAGCCAAGGTAATGAACACTGAAGCTTTCTTT.